What follows are 13 T cell receptor beta chains derived from one specimen sequenced in a study of patients and donors after allogeneic stem cell transplantation. TCRdb independently ran MiXCR on the RT-PCR reads; one entry per CDR3 protein. The data show about a million distinct CDR3 sequences, under 20% seen once. The material sequenced was blood, either unsorted or a sorted T cell fraction (not recorded which). The receptor set was obtained from a human donor who was either an allogeneic HSCT recipient or a stem cell or donor lymphocyte infusion donor (not recorded which). It is not recorded whose cells these are; they may come from a transplant donor.

The rearrangement joins TRBV12-3 or TRBV12-4 to TRBJ2-5, with no clear D. This CDR3 spans 13 amino acids. V lost 3 bases and J lost 5, with 10 bases in between. DNA of the CDR3: TGTGCCAGCAGTTTTCCGGAAAGGGAGACCCAGTACTTC. This encodes CASSFPERETQYF.

J is TRBJ1-1 and V is TRBV29-1; D gene unclear. The V and J ends lost 1 base and 7 bases respectively, with 10 bases between them. Germline loops: CDR1 SQVTM, CDR2 ANQGSEA. The CDR3 covers 12 residues. CDR3 nucleotide sequence: TGCAGCGTTGAAGGGGGTAGAATTGAAGCTTTCTTT. Amino acids: CSVEGGRIEAFF.

Only a few counts were recorded for this clonotype. This sequence joins TRBV20-1 and TRBJ1-1, with D uncertain. The CDR3 covers 14 residues. Germline CDR1 DFQATT, CDR2 SNEGSKA (reference sequence). V was cut by 3 bases and J by 2 bases, with 13 bases left in between. The CDR3 spells CSARLTNRNTEAFF. The CDR3 bases are TGCAGTGCTAGGCTAACGAACAGAAACACTGAAGCTTTCTTT.

This clonotype was seen just once. The chain links TRBV27 to TRBJ2-5; the D gene is possibly TRBD1 (7 bases). There are 12 residues in the CDR3. The V gene's germline CDR1 is MNHEY and CDR2 SMNVEV (reference sequence). Trimming stripped 9 bases from V and 7 bases from J, with 15 bases between. CDR3 bases: TGTGCCAGTACAGGGGAAGCGGGGACCCAGTACTTC. This sequence encodes CASTGEAGTQYF.

The chain employs TRBV6-1 and TRBJ2-3, with D possibly matching TRBD2 (5 bases). This CDR3 has 18 amino acids. V gave up 6 bases and J gave up 0 bases, with 22 bases separating them. Looked up from germline, CDR1 is MNHNS and CDR2 is SASEGT. This CDR3 is CASSPDPRARRSTDTQYF. CDR3 nucleotides: TGTGCCAGCAGCCCCGACCCGCGGGCGCGGCGTAGCACAGATACGCAGTATTTT.

This clonotype was seen more than once but under ten times. The V and J genes are TRBV6-1 and TRBJ1-2; D ambiguous. The CDR3 is made up of 14 amino acids. Looked up from germline, CDR1 is MNHNS and CDR2 is SASEGT. Deletions cut 6 bases from V and 4 bases from J, with 15 bases between. CDR3 residues: CASSNLSQSYGYTF. CDR3 bases: TGTGCCAGCAGCAACCTATCACAGAGCTATGGCTACACCTTC.

This rearrangement joins TRBV3-1 to TRBJ1-2, with D possibly being TRBD1 (5 bases). In germline, CDR1 is LGHDT, CDR2 YNNKEL (reference sequence). The germline V and J ends were trimmed by 6 bases and 4 bases, with 15 bases remaining between them. CDR3 length: 14 amino acids. Here the CDR3 reads CASSTPGRFYGYTF. The CDR3 DNA reads as TGTGCCAGCAGTACCCCGGGACGGTTCTATGGCTACACCTTC.

This clonotype was recorded a few times. The chain employs TRBV3-1 and TRBJ1-1; D unresolved. Germline V gene data show CDR1 as LGHDT and CDR2 as YNNKEL (reference sequence). Trimming removed 1 base from V and 9 bases from J, with 9 bases in between. The CDR3 runs 12 residues. CDR3 DNA sequence: TGTGCCAGCAGCCAAGGTGTGGACCAAGCTTTCTTT. The encoded protein is CASSQGVDQAFF.

V gene TRBV19 combines with J gene TRBJ1-1; 7 nucleotides match TRBD1. This CDR3 comprises 12 residues. V lost 6 bases to trimming and J lost 11 bases; unmatched junction nucleotides: 9. Per the germline V gene, CDR1 is LNHDA and CDR2 is SQIVND (reference sequence). This CDR3 is CASRPQTGRAFF. The CDR3, as DNA: TGTGCCAGTAGACCACAGACAGGGCGGGCTTTCTTT.

The chain carries TRBV15 and TRBJ2-2; the match to TRBD1 covers 7 bases. Germline trimming cut 5 bases from V and 4 bases from J; bases unmatched to any gene: 10. The germline CDR1 and CDR2 sequences are LNHNV and YYDKDF (reference sequence). The CDR3 sequence is 16 residues long. Here the CDR3 reads CATSGYRGAGTGELFF. CDR3 sequence (DNA): TGTGCCACCAGCGGATACAGGGGAGCAGGCACCGGGGAGCTGTTTTTT. The complete variable domain, with remaining parts taken from reference TRBV15 and TRBJ2-2, reads DAMVIQNPRYQVTQFGKPVTLSCSQTLNHNVMYWYQQKSSQAPKLLFHYYDKDFNNEADTPDNFQSRRPNTSFCFLDIRSPGLGDTAMYLCATSGYRGAGTGELFFGEGSRLTVL.

This clonotype came up a few times. The genes are TRBV18 and TRBJ2-2; D call uncertain. Per germline, CDR1 KGHSH and CDR2 LQKENI. The CDR3 contains 15 residues. V lost 3 bases, J lost 0 bases, and 8 bases lay in between. The chain's CDR3 is CASSPAGPNTGELFF. In DNA form, the CDR3 reads TGTGCCAGCTCACCGGCAGGACCGAACACCGGGGAGCTGTTTTTT.

The chain links TRBV12-3 or TRBV12-4 to TRBJ1-3, with D possibly TRBD1 on 6 matching bases. V was cut by 5 bases and J by 3 bases, with 14 bases left in between. There are 15 residues in the CDR3. CDR3 amino acids: CASSRIGGRGNTIYF. Here the CDR3 DNA reads TGTGCCAGCAGTCGTATAGGGGGTCGTGGAAACACCATATATTTT.

This chain links TRBV9 with TRBJ2-3; 7 nucleotides align to TRBD1. V trimming: 2 bases; J trimming: 4 bases; junction bases outside the gene matches: 4. The CDR3 length is 14 residues. Germline lookup yields CDR1 SGDLS and CDR2 YYNGEE. The CDR3 sequence is CASSVTTGADTQYF. CDR3 in DNA: TGTGCCAGCAGCGTTACAACAGGGGCAGATACGCAGTATTTT.